The T cell receptor beta chain under discussion was sequenced for a study of cytomegalovirus exposure and HLA in healthy donors. It was with 60 Vbeta and 13 Jbeta primers that the PCR ran. This table comes from immunoSEQ multiplex PCR, and its TCRdb copy is limited to in-frame clones, with some not included. Among approximately 180,000 clones listed, 75% to 85% were seen once. Trimming removed 4 bases from V and 7 bases from J, with 20 bases in between. The CDR3 covers 16 residues. From germline, CDR1 is MNHEY and CDR2 SVGAGI. This clone has just a few counts. This sequence joins TRBV6-5 and TRBJ2-1; the D gene is possibly TRBD2 (5 bases). The source material was PBMCs. The TCR originated in a woman under 30 in good health and CMV-seropositive. The CDR3 nucleotides read TGTGCCAGCAGTTCCCGGGAACCCCCGGCGGTAAATGAGCAGTTCTTC. Protein sequence: CASSSREPPAVNEQFF.